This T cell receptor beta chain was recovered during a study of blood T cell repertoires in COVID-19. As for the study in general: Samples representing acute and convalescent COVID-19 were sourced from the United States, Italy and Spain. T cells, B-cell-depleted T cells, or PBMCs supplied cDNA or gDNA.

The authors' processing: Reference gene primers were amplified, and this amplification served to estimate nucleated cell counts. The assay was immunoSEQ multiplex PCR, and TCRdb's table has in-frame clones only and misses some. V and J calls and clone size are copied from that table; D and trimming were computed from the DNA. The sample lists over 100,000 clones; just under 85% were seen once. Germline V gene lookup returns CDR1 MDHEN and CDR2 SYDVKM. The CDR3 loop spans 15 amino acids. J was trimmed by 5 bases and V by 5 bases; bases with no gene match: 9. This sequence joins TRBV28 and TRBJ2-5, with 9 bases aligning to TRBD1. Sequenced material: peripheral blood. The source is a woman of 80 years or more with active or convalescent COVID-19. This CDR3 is CASSPQDRGWETQYF. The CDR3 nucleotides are TGTGCCAGCAGTCCCCAGGACAGGGGTTGGGAGACCCAGTACTTC.